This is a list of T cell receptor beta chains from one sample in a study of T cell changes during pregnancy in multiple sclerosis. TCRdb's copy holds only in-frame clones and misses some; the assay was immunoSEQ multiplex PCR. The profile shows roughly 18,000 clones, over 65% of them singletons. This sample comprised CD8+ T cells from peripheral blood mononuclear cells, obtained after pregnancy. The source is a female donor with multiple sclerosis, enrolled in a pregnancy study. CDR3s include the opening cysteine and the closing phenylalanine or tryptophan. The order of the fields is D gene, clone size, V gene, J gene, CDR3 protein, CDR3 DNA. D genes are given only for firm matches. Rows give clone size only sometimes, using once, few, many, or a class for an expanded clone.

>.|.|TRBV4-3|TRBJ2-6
CASSEDVNSGANVLTF
TGCGCCAGCAGCGAAGATGTAAACTCTGGGGCCAACGTCCTGACTTTC
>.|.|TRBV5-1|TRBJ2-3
CASSLGLRSTTSTDTQYF
TGCGCCAGCAGCTTGGGTCTCCGATCCACGACTAGCACAGATACGCAGTATTTT
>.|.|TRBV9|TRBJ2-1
CASSVLGGAYNEQFF
TGTGCCAGCAGCGTATTGGGGGGAGCCTACAATGAGCAGTTCTTC
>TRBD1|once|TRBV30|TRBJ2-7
CAWGTGTGIYEQYF
TGTGCCTGGGGTACCGGGACAGGAATATACGAGCAGTACTTC
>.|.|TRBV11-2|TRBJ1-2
CASSFRQEINYGYTF
TGTGCCAGCAGCTTCCGACAGGAGATTAACTATGGCTACACCTTC
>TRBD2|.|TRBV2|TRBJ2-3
CASSAGTSLTDTQYF
TGTGCCAGCAGTGCGGGGACTAGTCTTACAGATACGCAGTATTTT
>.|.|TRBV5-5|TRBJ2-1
CASSFEGVVNEQFF
TGTGCCAGCAGCTTCGAGGGAGTCGTCAATGAGCAGTTCTTC
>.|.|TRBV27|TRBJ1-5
CASRYTRGGNQPQHF
TGTGCCAGCAGGTACACTCGAGGCGGCAATCAGCCCCAGCATTTT
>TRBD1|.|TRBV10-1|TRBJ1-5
CASSPGQGESSNQPQHF
TGCGCCAGCAGCCCGGGACAGGGGGAATCTAGCAATCAGCCCCAGCATTTT
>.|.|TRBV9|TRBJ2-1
CASSDEPGHNGGAYNEQFF
TGTGCCAGCAGTGACGAGCCGGGACACAATGGTGGGGCCTACAATGAGCAGTTCTTC
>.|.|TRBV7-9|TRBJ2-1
CASSSILAYNEQFF
TGTGCCAGCAGCTCGATACTAGCCTACAATGAGCAGTTCTTC
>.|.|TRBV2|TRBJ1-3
CASTTSPISGNTIYF
TGTGCCAGCACTACTTCCCCCATCTCTGGAAACACCATATATTTT
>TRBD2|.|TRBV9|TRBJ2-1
CASSVSAGGPHEQFF
TGTGCCAGCAGCGTATCAGCGGGAGGGCCCCATGAGCAGTTCTTC
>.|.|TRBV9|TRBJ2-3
CASSVGGFITDTQYF
TGTGCCAGCAGCGTTGGGGGCTTTATCACAGATACGCAGTATTTT
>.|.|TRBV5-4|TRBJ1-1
CASSLAPELNTEAFF
TGTGCCAGCAGCTTGGCCCCAGAATTGAACACTGAAGCTTTCTTT
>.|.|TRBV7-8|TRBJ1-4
CASSLPATNEKLFF
TGTGCCAGCAGCTTACCGGCAACTAATGAAAAACTGTTTTTT
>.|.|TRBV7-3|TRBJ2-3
CASSLLGTDTQYF
TGTGCCAGCAGCTTGCTAGGAACAGATACGCAGTATTTT
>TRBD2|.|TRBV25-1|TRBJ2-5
CASSEWVAGGQETQYF
TGTGCCAGCAGTGAATGGGTAGCGGGGGGCCAAGAGACCCAGTACTTC
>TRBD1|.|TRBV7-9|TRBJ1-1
CASSIPGQALGTEAFF
TGTGCCAGCAGCATACCTGGACAGGCGCTGGGAACTGAAGCTTTCTTT
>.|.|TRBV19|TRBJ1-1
CASRAGLLNTEAFF
TGTGCCAGCCGCGCGGGACTTTTGAACACTGAAGCTTTCTTT
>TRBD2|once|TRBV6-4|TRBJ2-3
CASSAETSGSDTQYF
TGTGCCAGCAGTGCCGAGACTAGCGGGAGTGATACGCAGTATTTT
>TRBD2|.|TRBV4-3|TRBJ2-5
CASSRRTSGLQETQYF
TGCGCCAGCAGCCGCCGGACTAGCGGACTACAAGAGACCCAGTACTTC
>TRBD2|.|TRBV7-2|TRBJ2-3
CASSPGTSGSRDTQYF
TGTGCCAGCAGCCCTGGGACTAGCGGGAGTCGGGATACGCAGTATTTT
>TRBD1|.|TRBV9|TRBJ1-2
CASSVYTSGTGEVHYGYTF
TGTGCCAGCAGCGTATACACCTCCGGGACAGGGGAAGTCCACTATGGCTACACCTTC
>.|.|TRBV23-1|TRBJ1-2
CASSQSPRGYGYTF
TGCGCCAGCAGTCAATCACCCCGGGGCTATGGCTACACCTTC
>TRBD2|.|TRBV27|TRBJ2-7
CASSFGTGGGYEQYF
TGTGCCAGCAGTTTCGGAACCGGGGGGGGTTACGAGCAGTACTTC
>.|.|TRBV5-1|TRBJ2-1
CASSLDGLVLYNEQFF
TGCGCCAGCAGCTTGGACGGACTCGTCCTATACAATGAGCAGTTCTTC
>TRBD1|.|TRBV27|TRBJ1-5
CASGQDQPQHF
TGTGCCTCAGGACAGGATCAGCCCCAGCATTTT
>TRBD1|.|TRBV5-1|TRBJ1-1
CASSWTGEDTEAFF
TGCGCCAGCAGCTGGACAGGGGAGGACACTGAAGCTTTCTTT
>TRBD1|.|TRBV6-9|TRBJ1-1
CASSYSRPTGFEAFF
TGTGCCAGCAGTTATTCCCGCCCGACAGGGTTTGAAGCTTTCTTT
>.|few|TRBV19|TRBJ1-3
CASSIDGYSGNTIYF
TGTGCCAGTAGTATAGACGGGTACTCTGGAAACACCATATATTTT
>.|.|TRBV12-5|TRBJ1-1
CASGLEGVTEAFF
TGTGCTAGTGGTTTGGAGGGAGTTACTGAAGCTTTCTTT
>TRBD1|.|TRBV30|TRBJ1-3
CAWRTGGAGNTIYF
TGTGCCTGGAGGACAGGGGGCGCTGGAAACACCATATATTTT
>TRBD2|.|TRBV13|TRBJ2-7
CASSFPAGTSSYEQYF
TGTGCCAGCAGCTTCCCGGCCGGGACTAGCTCTTACGAGCAGTACTTC
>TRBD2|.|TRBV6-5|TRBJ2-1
CASSYTGLAGGNEQFF
TGTGCCAGCAGTTACACCGGACTAGCGGGAGGCAATGAGCAGTTCTTC
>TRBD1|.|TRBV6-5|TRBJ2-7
CASSFTAGTGSYEQYF
TGTGCCAGCAGTTTCACCGCCGGGACAGGATCCTACGAGCAGTACTTC
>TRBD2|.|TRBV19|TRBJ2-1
CASSIGAGGHNEQFF
TGTGCCAGTAGTATAGGGGCGGGGGGGCACAATGAGCAGTTCTTC